This TCR beta chain comes out of a study of cytomegalovirus exposure and HLA in healthy donors. Points from the study as a whole: Altogether, 170 or so TCR beta chains were recorded as cytomegalovirus-associated. CMV antigen specificity of a few CMV-associated chains was confirmed in vitro.

Note on this clone: Its antigen is currently unknown.

This CDR3 is built from 16 residues. The V gene lost 3 bases and the J gene lost 5 bases, with 14 bases spanning the gap. The V gene's germline CDR1 is MDHEN and CDR2 SYDVKM. The donors were in the roughly 120-subject validation cohort; that cohort was separate from the approximately 670-subject first cohort. Profiled with immunoSEQ multiplex PCR; TCRdb holds only in-frame clones, not every one. The table lists around 250,000 clones, nearly 90% of them singletons. What was sequenced was PBMCs. The chain employs TRBV28 and TRBJ1-6, with a possible D match to TRBD1 (6 bases). This receptor was identified in a woman aged 18-30 years in good health and CMV-seronegative. CDR3 sequence reads: CASSFDKRGNNSPLHF. In DNA, the CDR3 is TGTGCCAGCAGTTTTGATAAAAGGGGGAATAATTCACCCCTCCACTTT.